Below, 2 T cell receptor beta chains from the same sample are listed, as sequenced in a study of cytomegalovirus exposure and HLA in healthy donors. TCRdb's copy holds only in-frame clones and misses some; the assay was immunoSEQ multiplex PCR. The table has fewer than 130,000 clones, roughly nine tenths seen once. Sequenced material: PBMCs. Receptor source: a young woman in good health and CMV-seronegative.

The rearrangement joins TRBV19 to TRBJ1-2, with TRBD1 as a possible D gene (6 bases). Germline V gives CDR1 LNHDA, CDR2 SQIVND (reference sequence). The CDR3 runs 14 residues. V dropped 8 bases and J dropped 4 bases, with 17 bases sitting between them. The CDR3 is CASHTNTGPYGYTF. Here the CDR3 DNA reads TGTGCCAGTCATACTAACACAGGGCCCTATGGCTACACCTTC.

V and J are TRBV19 and TRBJ2-7; 13 bases map to TRBD2. This CDR3 contains 15 residues. The V gene's germline CDR1 is LNHDA and CDR2 SQIVND (reference sequence). The ends lost 4 bases at V and 7 bases at J; junction bases unmatched: 7. For the CDR3, the DNA is TGTGCCAGTAGTACTCGGACTAGCGGGAGCAGAGAGCAGTACTTC. Residues: CASSTRTSGSREQYF.